Shown below are 16 T cell receptor beta chains from a single sample sequenced in a study of cytomegalovirus exposure and HLA in healthy donors. Researchers ran the PCR with 60 Vbeta and 13 Jbeta primers. This table comes from immunoSEQ multiplex PCR, and its TCRdb copy is limited to in-frame clones, with some not included. Here the sample spans fewer than 200,000 clones, approximately 84% being singletons. Material for sequencing was PBMCs. All receptors come from a girl under two years old in good health and CMV-seronegative.

The V and J genes are TRBV4-1 and TRBJ2-5; TRBD2 agrees at 13 bases. In germline, CDR1 is MGHRA, CDR2 YSYEKL. This CDR3 is 17 amino acids long. V lost 1 base and J lost 2; bases outside the gene matches: 4. Here the CDR3 reads CASSQGPLAGGQETQYF. The CDR3 DNA is TGCGCCAGCAGCCAAGGCCCACTAGCGGGAGGGCAAGAGACCCAGTACTTC.

This rearrangement joins TRBV6-5 to TRBJ2-4; D unclear. V was cut by 2 bases and J by 10 bases, with 12 bases left in between. This CDR3 has 13 amino acids. Germline V gene lookup returns CDR1 MNHEY and CDR2 SVGAGI. The CDR3 DNA reads TGTGCCAGCAGTTACGGGCAGGCATTTATTCAGTACTTC. It codes for CASSYGQAFIQYF.

The J gene is TRBJ1-5, the V gene TRBV19, with D uncertain. Germline assignment: CDR1 LNHDA and CDR2 SQIVND (reference sequence). V was trimmed by 5 bases and J by 0 bases, leaving 17 bases between them. The CDR3 extends over 17 amino acids. CDR3: CASSLRPLQISNQPQHF. Here the CDR3 DNA reads TGTGCCAGTAGTCTCAGGCCCCTCCAAATTAGCAATCAGCCCCAGCATTTT.

The V gene is TRBV6-1, the J gene TRBJ2-1; D might be TRBD2 (6 bases). V lost 6 bases, J lost 7 bases, and 16 bases lay in between. Germline V gene sequence: CDR1 MNHNS, CDR2 SASEGT. This CDR3 is built from 14 residues. CDR3 sequence reads: CASSLRDSSNEQFF. CDR3 in DNA: TGTGCCAGCAGCCTCCGGGACTCTTCAAATGAGCAGTTCTTC.

The rearrangement joins TRBV9 to TRBJ2-7, with D possibly being TRBD1 (5 bases). This CDR3 spans 12 amino acids. CDR1 and CDR2 (germline): SGDLS, YYNGEE. V shed 0 bases and J shed 6 bases, with 7 bases lying between them. The CDR3 DNA reads as TGTGCCAGCAGCGTAGAAGGGGCCGAGCAGTACTTC. It yields the protein CASSVEGAEQYF.

V is TRBV4-3 and J is TRBJ2-7, with 14 bases identical to TRBD2. After removal of 1 base from V and 2 bases from J, the junction contained 19 bases not matched to a gene. Per the germline V gene, CDR1 is LGHNA and CDR2 is YSLEER. The CDR3 runs 22 residues. The DNA of the CDR3 is TGCGCCAGCAGCCAAGCATTGGGACTAGCGGGAGCAAGGGTTTATAGGACCTACGAGCAGTACTTC. Encoded protein: CASSQALGLAGARVYRTYEQYF.

The chain joins TRBV18 to TRBJ2-7; no reliable D call. Germline values: CDR1 KGHSH, CDR2 LQKENI. The germline V and J ends were trimmed by 6 bases and 1 base, with 19 bases remaining between them. CDR3 size: 16 residues. CDR3 nucleotides: TGTGCCAGCTCCCAAACAGTCGGCTCTCCATCCTACGAGCAGTACTTC. It translates to CASSQTVGSPSYEQYF.

This chain uses TRBV7-2 with TRBJ2-3, with D perhaps matching TRBD1 (5 bases). Trimming removed 3 bases at V and 4 bases at J, with 8 bases between. The CDR3 has 13 residues. Germline CDR1 is SGHTA and CDR2 is FQGNSA. CDR3 amino acids: CASSFKGSDTQYF. The CDR3 bases are TGTGCCAGCAGCTTTAAGGGGTCAGATACGCAGTATTTT.

The V gene is TRBV6-5, the J gene TRBJ2-7, with D possibly TRBD2 on 6 matching bases. The CDR3 has 15 residues. CDR1 and CDR2 (germline): MNHEY, SVGAGI. Trimming took off 4 bases at V and 7 bases at J, with 20 bases between the two ends. The CDR3 DNA reads as TGTGCCAGCAGTTCCCCCCAGGACCGAGGGAGGGAGCAGTACTTC. Residues: CASSSPQDRGREQYF.

The chain couples TRBV2 to TRBJ2-3, with 10 bases matching TRBD2. CDR3 size: 16 residues. Per germline, CDR1 SNHLY and CDR2 FYNNEI. After removal of 6 bases from V and 0 bases from J, the junction contained 6 bases not matched to a gene. The CDR3 coding sequence is TGTGCCAGCAGCACTAGCGGGGTTTCTAGCACAGATACGCAGTATTTT. Protein product: CASSTSGVSSTDTQYF.

The chain recombines TRBV9 with TRBJ2-1, with no clear D. CDR1 is SGDLS and CDR2 is YYNGEE in the germline V gene. Trimming left V 3 bases short and J 7 bases short, with 11 bases between. This CDR3 is 13 amino acids long. The CDR3: CASSGFSVNEQFF. DNA of the CDR3: TGTGCCAGCAGCGGGTTTAGTGTGAATGAGCAGTTCTTC.

This clone has just one count. The chain joins TRBV6-5 to TRBJ2-4; 8 bases line up with TRBD1. Germline CDR1 reads MNHEY; CDR2 reads SVGAGI. The CDR3 is made up of 15 amino acids. J lost 4 bases, V lost 5 bases, and 7 bases had no gene match. In DNA, the CDR3 is TGTGCCAGCAGTAGACCGGGGACAGGAAAAAACATTCAGTACTTC. It is translated as CASSRPGTGKNIQYF.

The chain carries TRBV10-3 and TRBJ2-5, with TRBD2 as a possible D gene (5 bases). Gene TRBJ2-7 matches the end of the DNA better, so the J call may be wrong. Germline V CDR1 and CDR2: ENHRY, SYGVKD. The CDR3 consists of 15 residues. The CDR3 sequence: CASKISGTTLSEQYF. The DNA of the CDR3 is TGTGCCTCAAAGATCAGCGGTACCACACTCTCCGAGCAGTACTTC.

The gene calls are TRBV5-6 and TRBJ1-1; 9 bases agree with TRBD1. CDR3 size: 14 residues. Germline CDR1 SGHDT, CDR2 YYEEEE. Trimming at V came to 3 bases and at J to 4 bases, leaving 4 bases not matched to a gene. CDR3 coding DNA: TGTGCCAGCAGCTCGGGGACAGGGTTCACTGAAGCTTTCTTT. Protein: CASSSGTGFTEAFF.

This chain connects TRBV27 to TRBJ2-1; no definite D call. Trimming took 8 bases from V and 2 from J, leaving 13 bases between them. The CDR3 sequence is 14 residues long. Per the germline V gene, CDR1 is MNHEY and CDR2 is SMNVEV (reference sequence). In nucleotides, the CDR3 is TGTGCCAGCTTTAGCCAGCCCGCCTACAATGAGCAGTTCTTC. Encoded protein: CASFSQPAYNEQFF.

CDR3 coding DNA: TGTGCCAGCAGCTTAGGGTTAGGAGCGGGAGAAGAGACCCAGTACTTC. It is translated as CASSLGLGAGEETQYF. The chain couples TRBV7-2 to TRBJ2-5, with 8 bases matching TRBD2. The CDR3 consists of 16 residues. Germline V gives CDR1 SGHTA, CDR2 FQGNSA. J gave up 3 bases and V 1 base, and 7 bases lay outside the gene matches. The full variable domain, its missing parts supplied by reference TRBV7-2 and TRBJ2-5, is GAGVSQSPSNKVTEKGKDVELRCDPISGHTALYWYRQSLGQGLEFLIYFQGNSAPDKSGLPSDRFSAERTGGSVSTLTIQRTQQEDSAVYLCASSLGLGAGEETQYFGPGTRLLVL.